The 26 T cell receptor beta chains listed next were all sequenced from one sample in a study of blood T cell repertoires in COVID-19 (dated by TCRdb to 2018 to 2020). Library prep was done by the immunoSEQ multiplex PCR assay. What TCRdb holds here is the immuneACCESS table cut down to in-frame rearrangements. Part of the clones is not present; checked against another copy, under half of the missing clones reflect an unresolved V gene, and the others are unexplained. The table for this sample lists more than 200,000 clones; 80% to 90% of them were counted only once. The ten biggest clones cover roughly 3.7% of the sample. Input material: PBMCs or T cells enriched from blood (not recorded which). These receptors all come from a woman in her twenties or thirties who had recovered from COVID-19.

The gene calls are TRBV28 and TRBJ1-1; 10 bases agree with TRBD1. Trimming removed 6 bases from V and 7 bases from J; junction bases left unmatched: 14. This CDR3 region has 16 residues. Per germline, CDR1 MDHEN and CDR2 SYDVKM. The CDR3 loop is CASRFVGDRGTGEAFF. For the CDR3, the DNA is TGTGCCAGCAGGTTTGTCGGGGACAGGGGAACGGGTGAAGCTTTCTTT.

This chain uses TRBV5-4 with TRBJ2-1; 10 bases agree with TRBD2. After removal of 4 bases from V and 8 bases from J, the junction contained 12 bases not matched to a gene. CDR3 length equals 16 residues. Germline loops: CDR1 SGHNT, CDR2 YYREEE (reference sequence). CDR3 residues: CASSLGTSGTNYEQFF. The CDR3, as DNA: TGTGCCAGCAGCCTCGGCACTAGCGGGACGAACTATGAGCAGTTCTTC. Looking up the rest from reference TRBV5-4 and TRBJ2-1 gives the full variable domain: ETGVTQSPTHLIKTRGQQVTLRCSSQSGHNTVSWYQQALGQGPQFIFQYYREEENGRGNFPPRFSGLQFPNYSSELNVNALELDDSALYLCASSLGTSGTNYEQFFGPGTRLTVL.

The J gene is TRBJ1-1, the V gene TRBV5-1; tentative D call: TRBD1 (6 bases). The CDR3 contains 15 residues. The germline V gene encodes CDR1 SGHRS and CDR2 YFSETQ. The germline V and J ends were trimmed by 4 bases and 4 bases, with 17 bases remaining between them. This CDR3 is CASSAARQAFTEAFF. In nucleotides, the CDR3 is TGCGCCAGCAGCGCGGCCAGACAGGCATTCACTGAAGCTTTCTTT.

The genes are TRBV30 and TRBJ1-1; possible D gene TRBD1, 6 bases. The CDR3 spans 16 residues. Trimming removed 1 base from V and 4 bases from J, with 19 bases in between. Per germline, CDR1 GTSNPN and CDR2 SVGIG (reference sequence). The DNA of the CDR3 is TGTGCCTGGAGTGAAGGGACACCCGAGGGTGTCACTGAAGCTTTCTTT. The encoded protein is CAWSEGTPEGVTEAFF.

J is TRBJ2-1 and V is TRBV2; D perhaps matches TRBD2 (6 bases). The CDR3 is 15 amino acids. Germline V gives CDR1 SNHLY, CDR2 FYNNEI. The V gene lost 8 bases and the J gene lost 3 bases, with 17 bases spanning the gap. CDR3 coding DNA: TGTGCCAGCGCGACGGTGGGGGGAGGCTACAATGAGCAGTTCTTC. Translated, it gives CASATVGGGYNEQFF.

This clone has a single count. V gene TRBV6-2 or TRBV6-3 combines with J gene TRBJ2-5, with 7 bases aligning to TRBD1. The CDR3 is 14 amino acids. Per the germline V gene, CDR1 is MNHEY and CDR2 is SVGEGT. J gave up 1 base and V 5 bases, and 4 bases lay outside the gene matches. CDR3 DNA sequence: TGTGCCAGCAGTCGGGACAGTCTCCAAGAGACCCAGTACTTC. It yields the protein CASSRDSLQETQYF.

The gene calls are TRBV4-1 and TRBJ2-7; D may be TRBD2 (6 bases). Germline CDR1 and CDR2: MGHRA and YSYEKL. Deletions cut 1 base from V and 4 bases from J, with 14 bases between. This CDR3 spans 15 amino acids. The DNA of the CDR3 is TGCGCCAGCAGCCAAGGTCAGGGCGGGGCGTACGAGCAGTACTTC. Its translation is CASSQGQGGAYEQYF.

The V and J genes are TRBV28 and TRBJ2-1; 12 bases align to TRBD1. The germline V gene has CDR1 MDHEN and CDR2 SYDVKM. The CDR3 runs to 18 residues. Trimming removed 8 bases from V and 6 bases from J; junction bases left unmatched: 17. In DNA, the CDR3 is TGTGCCAGCTCCACCGGGACAGGGGGCGCTTTATTGGTCAATGAGCAGTTCTTC. As protein: CASSTGTGGALLVNEQFF.

This sequence joins TRBV28 and TRBJ2-7, with D unclear. CDR3 length equals 11 residues. Trimming left V 6 bases short and J 2 bases short, with 5 bases between. The germline gives CDR1 MDHEN, CDR2 SYDVKM. Here the CDR3 reads CASSRPYEQYF. Here the CDR3 DNA reads TGTGCCAGCAGCCGTCCCTACGAGCAGTACTTC.

The genes are TRBV4-2 and TRBJ2-5, with 10 bases fitting TRBD2. Trimming cost V 1 base and J 4 bases; bases outside gene matches: 0. The V gene's germline CDR1 is LGHNA and CDR2 YNFKEQ. The CDR3 sequence is 14 residues long. The CDR3 bases are TGTGCCAGCAGCCAAGGGACTAGCGGAGAGACCCAGTACTTC. It codes for CASSQGTSGETQYF.

This rearrangement joins TRBV24-1 to TRBJ2-1; D possibly corresponds to TRBD1 (6 bases). This CDR3 has 21 residues. V shed 4 bases and J shed 0 bases, with 27 bases lying between them. Germline V gene data show CDR1 as KGHDR and CDR2 as SFDVKD. The CDR3 protein is CATSDQGQSIDLRSSYNEQFF. CDR3 in DNA: TGTGCCACCAGTGACCAAGGACAGAGTATCGACCTTAGGAGCTCCTACAATGAGCAGTTCTTC.

The chain has TRBV2 and TRBJ2-7; a weak D match, TRBD1 (5 bases). Germline V gene data show CDR1 as SNHLY and CDR2 as FYNNEI. Deletions cut 7 bases from V and 0 bases from J, with 16 bases between. The CDR3 is made up of 15 amino acids. The DNA of the CDR3 is TGTGCCAGCACCCAAGGGGCCCTTCGCTCCTACGAGCAGTACTTC. Protein: CASTQGALRSYEQYF.

This clone was counted once. V usage is TRBV5-1 and J usage is TRBJ1-1; possible D gene TRBD1, 6 bases. Germline lookup yields CDR1 SGHRS and CDR2 YFSETQ. The CDR3 covers 15 residues. V lost 0 bases and J lost 1, with 10 bases in between. In nucleotides, the CDR3 is TGCGCCAGCAGCTTGGTGGGGGCCGGGAACACTGAAGCTTTCTTT. Amino acid sequence: CASSLVGAGNTEAFF. The full variable domain, its missing parts supplied by reference TRBV5-1 and TRBJ1-1, is KAGVTQTPRYLIKTRGQQVTLSCSPISGHRSVSWYQQTPGQGLQFLFEYFSETQRNKGNFPGRFSGRQFSNSRSEMNVSTLELGDSALYLCASSLVGAGNTEAFFGQGTRLTVV.

The chain joins TRBV28 to TRBJ1-1; D perhaps matches TRBD1 (6 bases). This CDR3 spans 17 amino acids. Germline V lookup: CDR1 MDHEN, CDR2 SYDVKM. V was trimmed by 7 bases and J by 3 bases, leaving 24 bases between them. The CDR3 reads CASNPEKLWGRDTEAFF. Here the CDR3 DNA reads TGTGCCAGCAACCCAGAGAAATTGTGGGGGCGCGACACTGAAGCTTTCTTT.

The rearrangement uses TRBV28 and TRBJ2-7; 13 bases match TRBD2. Germline V gene sequence: CDR1 MDHEN, CDR2 SYDVKM. After removal of 6 bases from V and 7 bases from J, the junction contained 12 bases not matched to a gene. The CDR3 is 16 residues long. The CDR3: CASSLIGTSGIREQYF. The DNA of the CDR3 is TGTGCCAGCAGCCTAATCGGGACTAGCGGGATAAGAGAGCAGTACTTC.

The V and J genes are TRBV7-9 and TRBJ1-2, with D maybe TRBD1 (5 bases). The ends were cut back, 5 bases at V and 1 base at J, with 11 bases in the middle. Germline CDR1 and CDR2: SEHNR and FQNEAQ (reference sequence). The CDR3 has 14 residues. The CDR3 coding sequence is TGTGCCAGCAGCCTCAGGGAGGTTAACTATGGCTACACCTTC. It specifies CASSLREVNYGYTF.

The count of this clone is one. The chain joins TRBV7-2 to TRBJ2-5, with a possible D match to TRBD2 (5 bases). Germline CDR1 and CDR2: SGHTA and FQGNSA. The CDR3 consists of 14 residues. V lost 0 bases and J 1 base, leaving 6 bases between the germline ends. The CDR3 sequence is CASSLASGQETQYF. CDR3 bases: TGTGCCAGCAGCTTAGCGAGCGGCCAAGAGACCCAGTACTTC. Together with reference TRBV7-2 and TRBJ2-5, the CDR3 gives the full variable domain: GAGVSQSPSNKVTEKGKDVELRCDPISGHTALYWYRQSLGQGLEFLIYFQGNSAPDKSGLPSDRFSAERTGGSVSTLTIQRTQQEDSAVYLCASSLASGQETQYFGPGTRLLVL.

This CDR3 reads CASRRDRETNIQYF. CDR3 nucleotide sequence: TGTGCCAGCAGGAGGGACAGGGAAACAAACATTCAGTACTTC. V and J are TRBV6-5 and TRBJ2-4; 9 positions match TRBD1. This CDR3 comprises 14 residues. The J segment lost 6 bases and the V segment lost 6 bases, leaving 6 bases of the junction unmatched. CDR1 MNHEY and CDR2 SVGAGI come from the germline V gene.

The chain combines TRBV6-2 or TRBV6-3 with TRBJ2-5, with 12 nucleotides matching TRBD1. Germline CDR1 MNHEY, CDR2 SVGEGT. The CDR3 contains 21 residues. The V and J ends lost 4 bases and 4 bases, in that order; junction bases with no gene match: 22. CDR3: CASSFPGQGARTSGTGETQYF. The CDR3, as DNA: TGTGCCAGCAGTTTTCCGGGACAGGGGGCCCGTACTAGCGGGACGGGAGAGACCCAGTACTTC.

The V and J genes are TRBV9 and TRBJ1-3, with unresolved D. This CDR3 is 14 amino acids long. The V gene's germline CDR1 is SGDLS and CDR2 YYNGEE. Trimming pared 2 bases from V and 2 bases from J, leaving 8 bases between. In DNA form, the CDR3 reads TGTGCCAGCAGCGTTCACGACACTGGAAACACCATATATTTT. Protein sequence: CASSVHDTGNTIYF.

The V call is TRBV3-1 (or the pseudogene TRBV3-2), the J call TRBJ1-2, with a possible D match to TRBD1 (5 bases). Germline lookup yields CDR1 LGHDT and CDR2 YNNKEL (reference sequence). The CDR3 has 16 residues. V was cut by 0 bases and J by 0 bases, with 11 bases left in between. CDR3 in DNA: TGTGCCAGCAGCCAAGAGTCCGCAGGGTCTAACTATGGCTACACCTTC. This sequence encodes CASSQESAGSNYGYTF.

Concerning this clone: Other DNA sequences in the same sample also yield this CDR3. The chain combines TRBV3-1 (or the pseudogene TRBV3-2) with TRBJ1-1; D unclear. Trimming cost V 1 base and J 2 bases, with 8 bases left between them. Germline V CDR1 and CDR2: LGHDT, YNNKEL (reference sequence). The CDR3 is 14 amino acids. The CDR3 nucleotides are TGTGCCAGCAGCCAAGTTGGCGGTAACACTGAAGCTTTCTTT. Residues: CASSQVGGNTEAFF.

The chain uses TRBV28 and TRBJ2-1, with 12 bases identical to TRBD2. The CDR3 runs to 16 residues. Losses at the gene ends were 4 bases for V and 4 bases for J; bases not matched to a gene: 5. Germline V gene sequence: CDR1 MDHEN, CDR2 SYDVKM. Here the CDR3 DNA reads TGTGCCAGCAGTTCGACTAGCGGGAGTCAGTACAATGAGCAGTTCTTC. Translating it yields CASSSTSGSQYNEQFF.

The V call is TRBV9, the J call TRBJ2-1; 7 bases are shared with TRBD1. The CDR3 loop spans 14 amino acids. Per germline, CDR1 SGDLS and CDR2 YYNGEE. Trimming cost V 4 bases and J 3 bases; bases outside gene matches: 4. The CDR3 coding sequence is TGTGCCAGCAGCTCATGGGACAGCTACAATGAGCAGTTCTTC. This sequence encodes CASSSWDSYNEQFF.

In this sample, this clone turned up once. Relative to the germline gene, one junction end is altered; a read error may explain this. The chain combines TRBV19 with TRBJ1-2; D might be TRBD1 (5 bases). Germline values: CDR1 LNHDA, CDR2 SQIVND (reference sequence). The CDR3 totals 13 residues. The CDR3 nucleotides are TGTGCCAGTAGTATGGGGACTAAGTATGGCTACACCTTC. This translates into CASSMGTKYGYTF.

J is TRBJ2-1 and V is TRBV30; D gene uncertain. The CDR3 consists of 14 residues. CDR1 GTSNPN and CDR2 SVGIG come from the germline V gene (reference sequence). Trimming took 6 bases from V and 3 from J, leaving 15 bases between them. CDR3 sequence reads: CACVYTSIYNEQFF. DNA of the CDR3: TGTGCCTGTGTCTATACCTCCATCTACAATGAGCAGTTCTTC.